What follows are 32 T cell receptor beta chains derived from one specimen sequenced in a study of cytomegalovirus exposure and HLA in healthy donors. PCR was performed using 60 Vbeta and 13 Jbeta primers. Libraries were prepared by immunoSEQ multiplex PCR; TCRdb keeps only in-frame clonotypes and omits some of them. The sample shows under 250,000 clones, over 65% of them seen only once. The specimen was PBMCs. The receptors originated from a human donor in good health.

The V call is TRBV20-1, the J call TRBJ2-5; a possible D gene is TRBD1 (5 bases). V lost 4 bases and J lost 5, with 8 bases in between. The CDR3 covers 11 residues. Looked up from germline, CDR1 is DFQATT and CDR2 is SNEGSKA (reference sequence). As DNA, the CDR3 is TGCAGTGCTATTAGGGGCGAGACCCAGTACTTC. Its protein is CSAIRGETQYF.

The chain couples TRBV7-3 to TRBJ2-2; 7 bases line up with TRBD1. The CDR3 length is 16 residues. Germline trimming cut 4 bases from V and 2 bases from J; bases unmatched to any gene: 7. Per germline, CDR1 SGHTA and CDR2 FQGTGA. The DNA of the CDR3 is TGTGCCAGCAGCTCGAAGGGGGCGGTTAACACCGGGGAGCTGTTTTTT. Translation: CASSSKGAVNTGELFF.

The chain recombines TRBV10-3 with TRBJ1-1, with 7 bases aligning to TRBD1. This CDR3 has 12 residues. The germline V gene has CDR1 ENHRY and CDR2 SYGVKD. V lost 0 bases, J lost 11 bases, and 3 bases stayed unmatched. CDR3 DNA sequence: TGTGCCATCAGTGAGTCCGGACAGGATGCTTTCTTT. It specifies CAISESGQDAFF.

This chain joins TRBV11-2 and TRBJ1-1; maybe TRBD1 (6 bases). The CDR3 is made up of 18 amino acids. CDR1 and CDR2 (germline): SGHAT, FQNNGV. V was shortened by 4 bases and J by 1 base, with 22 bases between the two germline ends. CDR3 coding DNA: TGTGCCAGCAGCTCCCCGCCCGGGACACGACTCAGGAACACTGAAGCTTTCTTT. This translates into CASSSPPGTRLRNTEAFF.

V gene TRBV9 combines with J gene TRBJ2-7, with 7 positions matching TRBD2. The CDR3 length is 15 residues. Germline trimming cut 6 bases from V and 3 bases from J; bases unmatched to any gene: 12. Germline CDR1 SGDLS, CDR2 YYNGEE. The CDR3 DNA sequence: TGTGCCAGCATCCTTCCTGGGACTACTCTCTACGAGCAGTACTTC. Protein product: CASILPGTTLYEQYF.

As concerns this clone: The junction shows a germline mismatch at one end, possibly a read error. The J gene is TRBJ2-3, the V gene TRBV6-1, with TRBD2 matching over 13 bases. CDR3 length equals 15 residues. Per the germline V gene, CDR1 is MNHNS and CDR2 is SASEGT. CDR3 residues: CASNELAGGPDTQYF. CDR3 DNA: TGTGCCAGCAATGAACTAGCGGGAGGGCCAGATACGCAGTATTTT.

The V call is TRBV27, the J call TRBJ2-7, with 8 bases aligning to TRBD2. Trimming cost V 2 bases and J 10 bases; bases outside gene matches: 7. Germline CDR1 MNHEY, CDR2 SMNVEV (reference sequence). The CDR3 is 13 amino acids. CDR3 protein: CASSLKAGVGQYF. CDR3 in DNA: TGTGCCAGCAGTTTAAAAGCGGGAGTAGGACAGTACTTC.

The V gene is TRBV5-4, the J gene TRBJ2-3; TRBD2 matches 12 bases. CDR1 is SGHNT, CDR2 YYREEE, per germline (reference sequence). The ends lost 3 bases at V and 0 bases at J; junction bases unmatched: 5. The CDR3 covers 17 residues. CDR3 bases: TGTGCCAGCAGCTCCGGGACTAGCGGGCCAAGCACAGATACGCAGTATTTT. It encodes CASSSGTSGPSTDTQYF.

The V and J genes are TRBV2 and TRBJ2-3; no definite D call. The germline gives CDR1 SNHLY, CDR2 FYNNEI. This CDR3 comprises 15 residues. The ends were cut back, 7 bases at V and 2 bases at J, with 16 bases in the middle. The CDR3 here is CASKPDGVYTDTQYF. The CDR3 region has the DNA TGTGCCAGCAAACCCGACGGAGTTTACACAGATACGCAGTATTTT. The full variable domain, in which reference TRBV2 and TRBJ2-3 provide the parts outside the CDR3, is EPEVTQTPSHQVTQMGQEVILRCVPISNHLYFYWYRQILGQKVEFLVSFYNNEISEKSEIFDDQFSVERPDGSNFTLKIRSTKLEDSAMYFCASKPDGVYTDTQYFGPGTRLTVL.

This CDR3 is CASSFRGINEKLFF. As DNA, the CDR3 is TGTGCCAGCAGCTTCAGGGGGATTAATGAAAAACTGTTTTTT. The gene calls are TRBV7-6 and TRBJ1-4; 7 bases match TRBD1. The CDR3 has 14 residues. Trimming took 3 bases from V and 4 from J; bases not matched to a gene: 2. The germline V gene has CDR1 SGHVS and CDR2 FNYEAQ.

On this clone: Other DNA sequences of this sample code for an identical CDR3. This CDR3 reads CASSLGGQGAYEQYF. The DNA of the CDR3 is TGCGCCAGCAGCTTGGGAGGACAGGGGGCATACGAGCAGTACTTC. This chain uses TRBV5-1 with TRBJ2-7, with 11 positions matching TRBD1. The length of the CDR3 is 15 residues. From germline, CDR1 is SGHRS and CDR2 YFSETQ. V lost 0 bases and J lost 4; bases outside the gene matches: 3.

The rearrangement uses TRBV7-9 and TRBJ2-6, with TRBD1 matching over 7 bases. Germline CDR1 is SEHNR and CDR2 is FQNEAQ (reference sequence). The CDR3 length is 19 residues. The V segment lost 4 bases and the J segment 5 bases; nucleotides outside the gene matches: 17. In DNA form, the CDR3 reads TGTGCCAGCAGCTCGGCCATCGGTAGGGGGCGACTCTGGGCCAACGTCCTGACTTTC. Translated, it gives CASSSAIGRGRLWANVLTF.

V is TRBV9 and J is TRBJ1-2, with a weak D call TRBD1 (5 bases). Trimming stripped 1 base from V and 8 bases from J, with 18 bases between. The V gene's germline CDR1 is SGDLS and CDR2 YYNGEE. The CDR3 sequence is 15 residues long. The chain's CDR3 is CASSVSTDSPWGYTF. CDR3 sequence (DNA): TGTGCCAGCAGCGTATCGACAGACAGCCCTTGGGGCTACACCTTC.

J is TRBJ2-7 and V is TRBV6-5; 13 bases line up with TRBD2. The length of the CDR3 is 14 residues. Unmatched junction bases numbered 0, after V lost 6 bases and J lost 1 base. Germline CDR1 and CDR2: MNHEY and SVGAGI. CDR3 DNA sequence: TGTGCCAGCAGGGGACTAGCGGGGTCCTACGAGCAGTACTTC. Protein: CASRGLAGSYEQYF.

CDR3 nucleotides: TGTGCCAGCAGCTTAGGGCAGGGGACCTCTTTTAGCAATCAGCCCCAGCATTTT. This gives the protein CASSLGQGTSFSNQPQHF. The genes are TRBV7-8 and TRBJ1-5, with TRBD1 as a possible D gene (6 bases). With 1 base removed from V and 0 bases from J, the gap between germline ends came to 16 bases. Germline values: CDR1 SGHVS, CDR2 FQNEAQ. The CDR3 runs to 18 residues.

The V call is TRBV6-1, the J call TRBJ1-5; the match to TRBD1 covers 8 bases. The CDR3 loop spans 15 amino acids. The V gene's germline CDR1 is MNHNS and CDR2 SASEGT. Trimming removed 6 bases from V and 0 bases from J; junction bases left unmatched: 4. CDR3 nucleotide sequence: TGTGCCAGCAGGAAGACAGGGGCTAGCAATCAGCCCCAGCATTTT. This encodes CASRKTGASNQPQHF.

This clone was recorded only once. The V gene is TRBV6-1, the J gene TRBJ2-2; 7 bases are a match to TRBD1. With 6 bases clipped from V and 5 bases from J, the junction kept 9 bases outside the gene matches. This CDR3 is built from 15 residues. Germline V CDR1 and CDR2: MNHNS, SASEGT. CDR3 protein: CASSEFKGATGELFF. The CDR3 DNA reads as TGTGCCAGCAGCGAATTTAAGGGGGCGACCGGGGAGCTGTTTTTT.

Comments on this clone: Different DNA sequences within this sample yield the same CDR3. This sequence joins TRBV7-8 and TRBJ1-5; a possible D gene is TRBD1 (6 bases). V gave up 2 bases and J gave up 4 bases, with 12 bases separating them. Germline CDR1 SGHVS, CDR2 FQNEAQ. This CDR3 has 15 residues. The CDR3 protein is CASSLRTGSNQPQHF. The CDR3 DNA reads TGTGCCAGCAGCTTACGAACAGGGTCAAATCAGCCCCAGCATTTT. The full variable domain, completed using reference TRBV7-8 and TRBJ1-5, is GAGVSQSPRYKVAKRGQDVALRCDPISGHVSLFWYQQALGQGPEFLTYFQNEAQLDKSGLPSDRFFAERPEGSVSTLKIQRTQQEDSAVYLCASSLRTGSNQPQHFGDGTRLSIL.

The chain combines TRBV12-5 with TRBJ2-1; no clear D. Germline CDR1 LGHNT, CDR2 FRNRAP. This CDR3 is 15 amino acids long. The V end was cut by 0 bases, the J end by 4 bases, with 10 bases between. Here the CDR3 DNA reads TGTGCTAGTGGTTTGGTTACCCTCGGGTACAATGAGCAGTTCTTC. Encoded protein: CASGLVTLGYNEQFF.

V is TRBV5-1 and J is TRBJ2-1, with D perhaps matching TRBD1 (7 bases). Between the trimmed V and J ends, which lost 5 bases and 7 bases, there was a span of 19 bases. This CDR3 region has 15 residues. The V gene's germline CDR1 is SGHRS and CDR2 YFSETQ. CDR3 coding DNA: TGCGCCAGCAGTCAGGGGGGCCACCTATTAAATGAGCAGTTCTTC. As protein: CASSQGGHLLNEQFF.

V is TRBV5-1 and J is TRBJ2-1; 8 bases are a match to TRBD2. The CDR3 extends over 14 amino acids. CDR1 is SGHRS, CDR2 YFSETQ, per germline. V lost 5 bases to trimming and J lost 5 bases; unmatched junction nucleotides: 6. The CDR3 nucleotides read TGCGCCAGCAGATGGGGGACTAGTAACAATGAGCAGTTCTTC. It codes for CASRWGTSNNEQFF.

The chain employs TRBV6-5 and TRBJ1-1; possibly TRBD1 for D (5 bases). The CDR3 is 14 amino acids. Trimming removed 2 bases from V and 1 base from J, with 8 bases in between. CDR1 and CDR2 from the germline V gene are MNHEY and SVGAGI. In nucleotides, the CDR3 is TGTGCCAGCAGTTACGGGGCGAGGAACACTGAAGCTTTCTTT. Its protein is CASSYGARNTEAFF.

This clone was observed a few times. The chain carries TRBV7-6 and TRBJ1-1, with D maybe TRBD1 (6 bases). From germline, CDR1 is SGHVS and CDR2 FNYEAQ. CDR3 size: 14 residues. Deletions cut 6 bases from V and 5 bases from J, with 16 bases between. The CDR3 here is CASSFPGVGTEAFF. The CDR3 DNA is TGTGCCAGCAGTTTTCCAGGGGTTGGTACTGAAGCTTTCTTT. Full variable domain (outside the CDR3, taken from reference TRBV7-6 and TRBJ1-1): GAGVSQSPRYKVTKRGQDVALRCDPISGHVSLYWYRQALGQGPEFLTYFNYEAQQDKSGLPNDRFSAERPEGSISTLTIQRTEQRDSAMYRCASSFPGVGTEAFFGQGTRLTVV.

The CDR3 spells CASSTGADTDTQYF. Written as DNA, the CDR3 is TGTGCCAGCAGCACTGGGGCGGACACAGATACGCAGTATTTT. The chain couples TRBV2 to TRBJ2-3; D is perhaps TRBD1 (5 bases). V lost 6 bases and J 2 bases, leaving 12 bases between the germline ends. The germline V gene encodes CDR1 SNHLY and CDR2 FYNNEI. The CDR3 covers 14 residues.

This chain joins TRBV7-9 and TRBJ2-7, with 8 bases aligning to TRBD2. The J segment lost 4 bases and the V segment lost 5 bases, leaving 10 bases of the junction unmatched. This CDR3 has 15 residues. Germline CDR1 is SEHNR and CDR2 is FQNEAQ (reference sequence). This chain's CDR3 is CASSPPLAEYYEQYF. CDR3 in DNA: TGTGCCAGCAGCCCGCCACTAGCGGAATATTACGAGCAGTACTTC.

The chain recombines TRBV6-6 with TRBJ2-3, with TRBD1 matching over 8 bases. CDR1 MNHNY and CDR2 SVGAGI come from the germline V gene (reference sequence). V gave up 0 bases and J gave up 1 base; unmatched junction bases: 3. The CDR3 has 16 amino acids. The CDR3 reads CASSYSYRGGTDTQYF. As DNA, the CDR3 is TGTGCCAGCAGTTACTCGTACAGGGGGGGCACAGATACGCAGTATTTT.

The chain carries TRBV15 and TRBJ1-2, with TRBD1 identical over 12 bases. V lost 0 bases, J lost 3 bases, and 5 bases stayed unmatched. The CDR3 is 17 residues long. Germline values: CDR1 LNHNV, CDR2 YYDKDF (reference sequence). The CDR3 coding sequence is TGTGCCACCAGCAGAGATTTCGGGACAGGGGGCCACTATGGCTACACCTTC. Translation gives CATSRDFGTGGHYGYTF. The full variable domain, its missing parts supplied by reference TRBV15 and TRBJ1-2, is DAMVIQNPRYQVTQFGKPVTLSCSQTLNHNVMYWYQQKSSQAPKLLFHYYDKDFNNEADTPDNFQSRRPNTSFCFLDIRSPGLGDTAMYLCATSRDFGTGGHYGYTFGSGTRLTVV.

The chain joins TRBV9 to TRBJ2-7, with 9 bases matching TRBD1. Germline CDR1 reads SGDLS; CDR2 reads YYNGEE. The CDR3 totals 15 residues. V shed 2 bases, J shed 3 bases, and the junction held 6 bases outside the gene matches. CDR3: CASSVGTGSIYEQYF. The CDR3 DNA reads TGTGCCAGCAGCGTCGGGACAGGGTCCATCTACGAGCAGTACTTC.

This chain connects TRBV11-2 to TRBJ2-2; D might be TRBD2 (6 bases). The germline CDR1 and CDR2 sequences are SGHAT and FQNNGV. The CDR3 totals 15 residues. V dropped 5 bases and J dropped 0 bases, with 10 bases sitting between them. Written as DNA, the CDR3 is TGTGCCAGCAGCGGGACTGACCCGAACACCGGGGAGCTGTTTTTT. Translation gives CASSGTDPNTGELFF.

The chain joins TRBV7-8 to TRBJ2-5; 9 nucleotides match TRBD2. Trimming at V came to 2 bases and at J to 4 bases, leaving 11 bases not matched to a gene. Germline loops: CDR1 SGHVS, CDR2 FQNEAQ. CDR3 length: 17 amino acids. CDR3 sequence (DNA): TGTGCCAGCAGCTTACATAGCGGGAGTGGTATCCGAGAGACCCAGTACTTC. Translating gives CASSLHSGSGIRETQYF.

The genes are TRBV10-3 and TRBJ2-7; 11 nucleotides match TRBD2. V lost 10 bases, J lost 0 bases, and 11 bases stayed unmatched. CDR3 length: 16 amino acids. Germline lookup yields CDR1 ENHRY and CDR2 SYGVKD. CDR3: CATALGLAGGSYEQYF. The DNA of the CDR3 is TGTGCCACCGCTCTCGGGCTAGCGGGAGGCTCCTACGAGCAGTACTTC.

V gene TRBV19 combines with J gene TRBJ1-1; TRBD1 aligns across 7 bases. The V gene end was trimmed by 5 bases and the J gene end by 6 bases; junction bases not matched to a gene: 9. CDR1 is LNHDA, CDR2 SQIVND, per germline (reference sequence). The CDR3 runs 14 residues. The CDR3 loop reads CASSFSTGVAEAFF. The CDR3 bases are TGTGCCAGTAGTTTCTCCACAGGGGTGGCTGAAGCTTTCTTT.